The 11 T cell receptor beta chains below all came from one sample that was sequenced in a study of blood T cell repertoires in COVID-19 (dated by TCRdb to 2020 to 2022). To prepare the library, the immunoSEQ multiplex PCR assay was applied. Held by TCRdb, this immuneACCESS table contains in-frame sequences only and omits some clones. Under half of the omission traces to an unresolved V gene where checked; the cause of the rest is unknown. The sample table contains 60,000 to 70,000 clones; only one count was recorded for around 85% of them. Over 1.3% of the sample belongs to the ten largest clones. The sample taken for sequencing was peripheral blood. The origin of the receptors is a woman aged 60 to 75 with acute or convalescent COVID-19.

With regard to this clone: This sample also contains other DNA sequences that code for the same CDR3. This chain links TRBV5-6 with TRBJ2-7; 9 nucleotides agree with TRBD1. Germline assignment: CDR1 SGHDT and CDR2 YYEEEE. Germline trimming cut 5 bases from V and 3 bases from J; bases unmatched to any gene: 6. CDR3 length equals 14 residues. CDR3 residues: CASSPGTGLYEQYF. The DNA for the CDR3 is TGTGCCAGCAGTCCCGGGACAGGGCTCTACGAGCAGTACTTC.

The chain uses TRBV13 and TRBJ2-7; 11 bases line up with TRBD2. The germline CDR1 and CDR2 sequences are PRHDT and FYEKMQ (reference sequence). The V and J ends lost 2 bases and 3 bases, in that order; junction bases with no gene match: 9. There are 17 residues in the CDR3. This chain's CDR3 is CASSLLAGGGPGYEQYF. In nucleotides, the CDR3 is TGTGCCAGCAGCTTACTAGCGGGGGGCGGCCCCGGCTACGAGCAGTACTTC.

With regard to this clone: At one end, the junction sequence differs from germline, possibly due to a read error. The V gene is TRBV6-1, the J gene TRBJ2-7, with D tentatively TRBD1 (6 bases). CDR3 length: 15 residues. Germline V gene data show CDR1 as MNHNS and CDR2 as SASEGT. In nucleotides, the CDR3 is TGTGCCAGCAGTAAAGCAGGGGTACTCTCCTACGAGCAGTACTTC. Encoded protein: CASSKAGVLSYEQYF.

This CDR3 is CASSIDRANEKLFF. The CDR3 nucleotides read TGCGCCAGCAGCATCGACAGGGCGAATGAAAAACTGTTTTTT. The V and J genes are TRBV5-1 and TRBJ1-4; 7 nucleotides line up with TRBD1. Germline CDR1 SGHRS, CDR2 YFSETQ. The V gene end was trimmed by 4 bases and the J gene end by 5 bases; junction bases not matched to a gene: 5. The CDR3 length is 14 residues.

The chain uses TRBV5-6 and TRBJ1-6; 9 nucleotides line up with TRBD1. Germline V gives CDR1 SGHDT, CDR2 YYEEEE. V was pared by 5 bases and J by 7 bases, with 1 base of the junction left unmatched. This CDR3 contains 13 residues. CDR3 DNA: TGTGCCAGCAGGGACAGGGGAAATTCACCCCTCCACTTT. The encoded protein is CASRDRGNSPLHF.

The chain couples TRBV19 to TRBJ1-4, with 9 bases matching TRBD1. Germline CDR1 reads LNHDA; CDR2 reads SQIVND (reference sequence). With 5 bases clipped from V and 3 bases from J, the junction kept 4 bases outside the gene matches. The CDR3 totals 15 residues. The DNA for the CDR3 is TGTGCCAGTAGTCCACAGGGGGCTCCTAATGAAAAACTGTTTTTT. Translating gives CASSPQGAPNEKLFF. The whole variable domain, filled in from reference TRBV19 and TRBJ1-4, reads DGGITQSPKYLFRKEGQNVTLSCEQNLNHDAMYWYRQDPGQGLRLIYYSQIVNDFQKGDIAEGYSVSREKKESFPLTVTSAQKNPTAFYLCASSPQGAPNEKLFFGSGTQLSVL.

The gene calls are TRBV3-1 (or the pseudogene TRBV3-2) and TRBJ1-6, with TRBD1 matching 9 bases. The CDR3 has 15 residues. Germline-derived CDR1 and CDR2 are LGHDT and YNNKEL (reference sequence). The trim removed 5 bases at V and 7 bases at J, leaving 6 bases unmatched. CDR3 DNA sequence: TGTGCCAGCAGCAGGGGACAGGGCGTAAATTCACCCCTCCACTTT. Protein: CASSRGQGVNSPLHF.

The CDR3 protein is CASMARDRVVEQFF. For the CDR3, the DNA is TGTGCCAGTATGGCCCGGGACAGGGTGGTTGAGCAGTTCTTC. The chain carries TRBV19 and TRBJ2-1; 9 positions match TRBD1. The CDR3 consists of 14 residues. After removal of 7 bases from V and 9 bases from J, the junction contained 10 bases not matched to a gene. Germline CDR1 LNHDA, CDR2 SQIVND (reference sequence).

The chain combines TRBV4-1 with TRBJ1-5, with a possible D match to TRBD1 (6 bases). V was clipped by 4 bases and J by 7 bases, with 11 bases between them. Germline lookup yields CDR1 MGHRA and CDR2 YSYEKL. This CDR3 contains 13 residues. CDR3: CASSRDRLQPQHF. CDR3 DNA: TGCGCCAGCAGCCGAGACAGGCTCCAGCCCCAGCATTTT.

CDR3 in DNA: TGTGCCAGTAGTATTGGCTTTCTAAGGCGGGGAAACACCATATATTTT. This translates into CASSIGFLRRGNTIYF. The chain employs TRBV19 and TRBJ1-3; D is unclear. V shed 3 bases and J shed 4 bases, with 16 bases lying between them. CDR1 and CDR2 from the germline V gene are LNHDA and SQIVND (reference sequence). The CDR3 length is 16 residues.

This sequence joins TRBV2 and TRBJ2-4; 10 nucleotides align to TRBD2. Germline assignment: CDR1 SNHLY and CDR2 FYNNEI. There are 14 residues in the CDR3. J gave up 5 bases and V 6 bases, and 4 bases lay outside the gene matches. The CDR3 region is CASRERGGENIQYF. The CDR3 nucleotides are TGTGCCAGCAGAGAGCGGGGGGGCGAAAACATTCAGTACTTC.